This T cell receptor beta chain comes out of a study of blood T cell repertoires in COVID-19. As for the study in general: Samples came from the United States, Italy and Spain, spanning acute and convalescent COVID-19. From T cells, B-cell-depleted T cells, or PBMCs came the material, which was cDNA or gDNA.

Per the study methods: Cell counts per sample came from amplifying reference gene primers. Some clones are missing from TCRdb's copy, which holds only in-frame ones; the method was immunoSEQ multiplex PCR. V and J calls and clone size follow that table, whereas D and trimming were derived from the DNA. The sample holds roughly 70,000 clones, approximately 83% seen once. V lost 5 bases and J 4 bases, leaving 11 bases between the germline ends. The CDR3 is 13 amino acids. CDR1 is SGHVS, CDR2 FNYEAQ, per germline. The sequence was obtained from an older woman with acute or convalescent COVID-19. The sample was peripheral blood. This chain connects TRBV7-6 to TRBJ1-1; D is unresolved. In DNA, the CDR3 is TGTGCCAGCAGCACTCGAGAGGGCACTGAAGCTTTCTTT. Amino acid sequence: CASSTREGTEAFF.